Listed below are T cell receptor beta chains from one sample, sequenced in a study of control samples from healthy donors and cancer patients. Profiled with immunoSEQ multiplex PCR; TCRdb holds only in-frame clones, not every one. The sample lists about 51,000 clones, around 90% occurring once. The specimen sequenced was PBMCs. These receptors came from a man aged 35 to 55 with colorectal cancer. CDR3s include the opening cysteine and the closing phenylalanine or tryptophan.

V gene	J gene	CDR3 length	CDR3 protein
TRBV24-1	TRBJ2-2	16	CATSDLYRGNTGELFF
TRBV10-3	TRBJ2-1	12	CAIKETPNEQFF
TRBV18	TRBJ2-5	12	CASSPDRETQYF
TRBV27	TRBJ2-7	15	CASSILLGSSYEQYF
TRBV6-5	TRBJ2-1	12	CASRRDGHEQFF
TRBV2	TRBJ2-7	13	CASNIGAYYEQYF
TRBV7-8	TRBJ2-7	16	CASSPTKAGNSYEQYF
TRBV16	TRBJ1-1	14	CASSQSRVPAEAFF
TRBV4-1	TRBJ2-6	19	CASSRIGQGLSSGANVLTF
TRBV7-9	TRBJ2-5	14	CASLGTGSGETQYF
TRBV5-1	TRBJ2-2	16	CASSLGLAEITGELFF
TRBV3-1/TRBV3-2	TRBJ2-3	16	CASSLIAGGPSDTQYF
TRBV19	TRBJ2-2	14	CASSLQANTGELFF
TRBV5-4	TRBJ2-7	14	CASSLAGGVREQYF
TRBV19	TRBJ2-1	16	CASSIAAGDSYNEQFF
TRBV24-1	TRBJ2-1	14	CATSDPGLNNEQFF
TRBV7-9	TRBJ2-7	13	CASIPPGSYEQYF
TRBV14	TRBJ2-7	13	CASSPDTTYEQYF
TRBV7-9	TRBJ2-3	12	CASSPQLDTQYF
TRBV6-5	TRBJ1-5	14	CATLPASSNQPQHF
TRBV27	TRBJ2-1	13	CASSLLGYNEQFF
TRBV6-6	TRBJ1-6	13	CASEAGGYSPLHF